This T cell receptor (beta chain) was obtained from a study of vaccination and CD4 T cells after COVID-19. For the study at large: Two mRNA vaccine doses were given, either BNT162b2 or mRNA-1273. Treatment of control cultures consisted of a CEFX pool, an HIV-1 Nef pool, or no peptide.

Treatment: approximately 11-day PBMC culture with coronavirus spike peptide pools or control peptides (ViraFEST assay). An Oncomine TCR Beta short-read assay was used to sequence the DNA from cultured CD4+ T cells. TCRdb ran MiXCR on the PCR reads and lists one entry per CDR3 protein. This table holds some 18,000 distinct CDR3 sequences, roughly 78% found once. Concerning this clonotype itself: Its antigen is as yet unknown.

Whole-study results and caveats: Spike mono-reactivity was the property of 304 of 307 vaccine-specific clones in convalescent patients.

Germline CDR1 LNHDA, CDR2 SQIVND (reference sequence). The V end was cut by 5 bases, the J end by 11 bases, with 16 bases between. CDR3 length equals 14 residues. The TCR sequence derives from a human donor who received a COVID-19 vaccine. The chain is built from TRBV19 and TRBJ1-6; D is uncertain. The sequencing used CD4+ T cells from blood, cultured in vitro, collected after SARS-CoV-2 vaccination. Here the CDR3 DNA reads TGTGCCAGTAGTCTCCAGACAACCACTCCACCCCTCCACTTT. Amino acids: CASSLQTTTPPLHF.